Described below is a single TCR beta chain sequence and its context. It lacks a known antigen. No base qualities exist here, and no much larger clone lies one base off it. To prepare the library, the immunoSEQ multiplex PCR assay was applied. Rearranged TCR beta chain sequences were amplified with the hsTCRB Kit following the manufacturer's protocol. TCRB libraries were sequenced on an Illumina MiSeq. Regarding the original processing steps: The proprietary platform of the kit vendor was used for demultiplexing, trimming and gene mapping. This immuneACCESS table, as held by TCRdb, lists in-frame sequences with V and J called but not all clones. Of the missing ones, under half trace to an unresolved V gene in checked studies; the others have no known cause. The DNA was the basis for D and trimming; V, J and clone size are from that table. The sample table contains approximately 41,000 clones; only one count was recorded for roughly 79% of them. The ten largest clones take up 5% to 5.5% of the sample.

V and J lose 5 bases and 7 bases, and a span of 8 bases separates them. Reading from cysteine to phenylalanine, the CDR3 counts 10 amino acids. The only DNA kept is the CDR3, 30 bases in frame from the first base. Via the germline V gene (reference sequence), CDR1 is DFQATT and CDR2 SNEGSKA. Explained via the paper, the time point label denotes: week 23, last vaccination. A 20-mer mutant IDH1 peptide at 300 micrograms in Montanide made up each vaccine dose, which was injected subcutaneously together with topical imiquimod. Newly diagnosed WHO grade 3 or 4 IDH1-mutant astrocytomas showing loss of nuclear ATRX were present in the donors. The samples were drawn from NOA16, a multicentre, single-arm, open-label phase I trial in Germany that tested a mutant IDH1 peptide vaccine in humans for the first time. The DNeasy Blood and Tissue Kit was used to extract genomic DNA from EDTA blood for TCRB sequencing.

The data belong to a study of a mutant IDH1 vaccine in newly diagnosed glioma (dated by TCRdb to the early 2020s). Describing the broader study: Across visits V03 through V10, patients got a total of eight vaccinations, given in weeks 1, 3, 5, 7, 11, 15, 19 and 23. Vaccination began 4-6 weeks after radiotherapy alone, or alongside temozolomide cycles in the chemotherapy-containing groups. Of the 30 to 35 patients who were treated, about 62% were male and roughly 38% were female, and the mean age was around 41 years. Before enrollment, most patients had been given radiochemotherapy with temozolomide as standard therapy, while the rest had received either radiotherapy alone or temozolomide alone. Peripheral blood samples were drawn at six visits, namely V03 (baseline), V05, V07, V10, V12 and V13. For exploratory analyses, roughly 25 treated patients had longitudinal TCRB deep sequencing done wherever samples were available. Summary of the overall study and its limitations: PBMC samples for TCRB deep sequencing were selected based on availability. Vaccine-induced immune responses across multiple MHC alleles were detected in 85% to 95% of patients. It was noted by the authors that analyses of patient blood samples could not be reproduced owing to sample limitations. Changes in the top peripheral T cell clonotypes picked up by TCRB sequencing did not appear to be linked to pseudoprogression.

The source was PBMCs, collected from a glioma patient whose treatment included an IDH1 peptide vaccine. The rearranged segments are TRBV20-1 and TRBJ2-5, with the D segment identity uncertain. The source of this sequence is a man in his forties with glioma. The nucleotide sequence is given as TGCAGTGCTGGCATCGCGACCCAGTACTTC. It is translated as CSAGIATQYF.